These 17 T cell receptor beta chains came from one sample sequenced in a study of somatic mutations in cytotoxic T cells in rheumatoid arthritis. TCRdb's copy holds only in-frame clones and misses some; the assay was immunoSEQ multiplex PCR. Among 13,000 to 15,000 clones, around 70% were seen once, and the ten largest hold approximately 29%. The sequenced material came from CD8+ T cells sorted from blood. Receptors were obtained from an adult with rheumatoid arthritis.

The CDR3 is CASSEGTGSSLGLGEQYF. The CDR3 region has the DNA TGTGCCAGCAGTGAAGGGACAGGGTCGTCCCTCGGCCTCGGCGAGCAGTACTTC. The chain recombines TRBV2 with TRBJ2-7; 8 bases agree with TRBD1. The V gene end was trimmed by 1 base and the J gene end by 6 bases; junction bases not matched to a gene: 17. CDR1 and CDR2 from the germline V gene are SNHLY and FYNNEI. The CDR3 has 18 residues.

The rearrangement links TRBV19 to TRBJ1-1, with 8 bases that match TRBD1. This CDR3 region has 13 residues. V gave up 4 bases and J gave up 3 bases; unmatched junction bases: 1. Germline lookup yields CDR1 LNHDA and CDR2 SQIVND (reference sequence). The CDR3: CASSRTGYTEAFF. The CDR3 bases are TGTGCCAGTAGTAGGACAGGGTACACTGAAGCTTTCTTT.

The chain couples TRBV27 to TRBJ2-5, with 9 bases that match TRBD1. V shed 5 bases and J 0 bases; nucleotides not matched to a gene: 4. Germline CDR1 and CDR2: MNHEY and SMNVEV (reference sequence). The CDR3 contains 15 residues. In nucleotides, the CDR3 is TGTGCCAGCAGTGTGGGACAGGGTTACCAAGAGACCCAGTACTTC. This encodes CASSVGQGYQETQYF.

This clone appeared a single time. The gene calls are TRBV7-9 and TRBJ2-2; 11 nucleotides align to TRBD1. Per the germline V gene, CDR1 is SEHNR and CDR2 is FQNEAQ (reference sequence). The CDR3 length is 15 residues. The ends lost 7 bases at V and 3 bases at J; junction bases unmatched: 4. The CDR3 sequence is CASTLGQGDTGELFF. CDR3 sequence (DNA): TGTGCCAGCACCCTGGGACAGGGGGACACCGGGGAGCTGTTTTTT.

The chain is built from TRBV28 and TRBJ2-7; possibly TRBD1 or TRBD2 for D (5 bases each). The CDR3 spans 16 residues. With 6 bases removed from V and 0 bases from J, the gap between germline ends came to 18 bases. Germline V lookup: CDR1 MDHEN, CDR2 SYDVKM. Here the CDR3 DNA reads TGTGCCAGCAGCCCAGCGGCAGGGAGAAGCTCCTACGAGCAGTACTTC. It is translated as CASSPAAGRSSYEQYF.

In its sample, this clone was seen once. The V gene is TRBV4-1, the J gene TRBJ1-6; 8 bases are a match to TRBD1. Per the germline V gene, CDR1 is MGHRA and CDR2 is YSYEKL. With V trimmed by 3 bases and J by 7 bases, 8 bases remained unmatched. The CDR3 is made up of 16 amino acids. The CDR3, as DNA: TGCGCCAGCAGCCAGGGTAGGACAGGGAAAAATTCACCCCTCCACTTT. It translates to CASSQGRTGKNSPLHF.

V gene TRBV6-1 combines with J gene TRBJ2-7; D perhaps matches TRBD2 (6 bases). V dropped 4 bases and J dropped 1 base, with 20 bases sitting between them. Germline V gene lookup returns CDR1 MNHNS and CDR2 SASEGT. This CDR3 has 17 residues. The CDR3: CASSASPGESWSYEQYF. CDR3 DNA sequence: TGTGCCAGCAGTGCTTCGCCGGGGGAGTCGTGGTCCTACGAGCAGTACTTC.

CDR3 region: CSAGTGSNTEAFF. The CDR3 nucleotides are TGCAGCGCCGGGACAGGTTCGAACACTGAAGCTTTCTTT. The rearrangement joins TRBV29-1 to TRBJ1-1; TRBD1 matches at 8 bases. The CDR3 covers 13 residues. Germline trimming cut 7 bases from V and 1 base from J; bases unmatched to any gene: 5. Germline lookup yields CDR1 SQVTM and CDR2 ANQGSEA.

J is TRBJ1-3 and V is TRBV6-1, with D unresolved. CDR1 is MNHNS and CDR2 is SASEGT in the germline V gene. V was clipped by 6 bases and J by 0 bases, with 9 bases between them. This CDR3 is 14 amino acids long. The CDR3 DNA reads TGTGCCAGCAGGTCCTCTCTCTCTGGAAACACCATATATTTT. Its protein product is CASRSSLSGNTIYF.

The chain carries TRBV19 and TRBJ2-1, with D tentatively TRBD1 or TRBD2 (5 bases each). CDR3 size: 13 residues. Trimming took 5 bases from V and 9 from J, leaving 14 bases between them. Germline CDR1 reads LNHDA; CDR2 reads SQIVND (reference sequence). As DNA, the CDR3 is TGTGCCAGTAGTCCGGGGCGCGGTGTTGAGCAGTTCTTC. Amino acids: CASSPGRGVEQFF.

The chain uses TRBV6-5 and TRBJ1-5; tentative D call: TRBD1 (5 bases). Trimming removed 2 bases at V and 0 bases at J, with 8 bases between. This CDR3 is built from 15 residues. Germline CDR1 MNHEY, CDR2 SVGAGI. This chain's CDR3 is CASSYGTDSNQPQHF. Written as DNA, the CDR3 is TGTGCCAGCAGTTACGGGACGGATAGCAATCAGCCCCAGCATTTT.

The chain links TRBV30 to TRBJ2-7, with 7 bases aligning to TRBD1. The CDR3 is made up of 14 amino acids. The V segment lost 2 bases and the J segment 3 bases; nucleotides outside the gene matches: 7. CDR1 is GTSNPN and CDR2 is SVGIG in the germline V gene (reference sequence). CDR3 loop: CAWSFYRGLYEQYF. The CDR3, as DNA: TGTGCCTGGAGTTTTTACAGGGGCCTCTACGAGCAGTACTTC.

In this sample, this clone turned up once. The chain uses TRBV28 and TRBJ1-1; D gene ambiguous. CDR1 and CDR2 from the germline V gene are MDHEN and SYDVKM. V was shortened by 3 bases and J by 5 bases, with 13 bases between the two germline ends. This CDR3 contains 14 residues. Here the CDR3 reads CASSFGEGRTEAFF. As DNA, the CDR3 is TGTGCCAGCAGTTTCGGGGAGGGAAGAACTGAAGCTTTCTTT.

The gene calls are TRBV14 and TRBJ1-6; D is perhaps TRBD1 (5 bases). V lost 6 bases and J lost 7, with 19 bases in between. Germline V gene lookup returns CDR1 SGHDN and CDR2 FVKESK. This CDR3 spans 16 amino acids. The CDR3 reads CASSILGEGKNSPLHF. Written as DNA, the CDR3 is TGTGCCAGCAGTATTTTAGGGGAGGGCAAAAATTCACCCCTCCACTTT.

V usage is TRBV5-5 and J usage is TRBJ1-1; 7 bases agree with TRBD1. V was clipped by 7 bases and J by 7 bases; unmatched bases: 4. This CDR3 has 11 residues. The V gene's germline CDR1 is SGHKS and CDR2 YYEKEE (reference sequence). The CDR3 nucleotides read TGTGCCAGCGGCCGGGACAGTGAAGCTTTCTTT. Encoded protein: CASGRDSEAFF.

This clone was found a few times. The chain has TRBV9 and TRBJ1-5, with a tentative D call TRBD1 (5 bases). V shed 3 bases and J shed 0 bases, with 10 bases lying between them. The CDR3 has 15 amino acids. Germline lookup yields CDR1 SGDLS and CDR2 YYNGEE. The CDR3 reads CASSGPGLSNQPQHF. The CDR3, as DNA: TGTGCCAGCAGCGGCCCGGGACTTAGCAATCAGCCCCAGCATTTT.

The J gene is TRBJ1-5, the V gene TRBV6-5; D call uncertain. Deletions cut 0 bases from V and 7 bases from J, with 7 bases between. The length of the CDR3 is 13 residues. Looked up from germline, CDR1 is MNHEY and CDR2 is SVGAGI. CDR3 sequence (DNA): TGTGCCAGCAGTTACTCGGAGGGACAGCCCCAGCATTTT. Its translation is CASSYSEGQPQHF.